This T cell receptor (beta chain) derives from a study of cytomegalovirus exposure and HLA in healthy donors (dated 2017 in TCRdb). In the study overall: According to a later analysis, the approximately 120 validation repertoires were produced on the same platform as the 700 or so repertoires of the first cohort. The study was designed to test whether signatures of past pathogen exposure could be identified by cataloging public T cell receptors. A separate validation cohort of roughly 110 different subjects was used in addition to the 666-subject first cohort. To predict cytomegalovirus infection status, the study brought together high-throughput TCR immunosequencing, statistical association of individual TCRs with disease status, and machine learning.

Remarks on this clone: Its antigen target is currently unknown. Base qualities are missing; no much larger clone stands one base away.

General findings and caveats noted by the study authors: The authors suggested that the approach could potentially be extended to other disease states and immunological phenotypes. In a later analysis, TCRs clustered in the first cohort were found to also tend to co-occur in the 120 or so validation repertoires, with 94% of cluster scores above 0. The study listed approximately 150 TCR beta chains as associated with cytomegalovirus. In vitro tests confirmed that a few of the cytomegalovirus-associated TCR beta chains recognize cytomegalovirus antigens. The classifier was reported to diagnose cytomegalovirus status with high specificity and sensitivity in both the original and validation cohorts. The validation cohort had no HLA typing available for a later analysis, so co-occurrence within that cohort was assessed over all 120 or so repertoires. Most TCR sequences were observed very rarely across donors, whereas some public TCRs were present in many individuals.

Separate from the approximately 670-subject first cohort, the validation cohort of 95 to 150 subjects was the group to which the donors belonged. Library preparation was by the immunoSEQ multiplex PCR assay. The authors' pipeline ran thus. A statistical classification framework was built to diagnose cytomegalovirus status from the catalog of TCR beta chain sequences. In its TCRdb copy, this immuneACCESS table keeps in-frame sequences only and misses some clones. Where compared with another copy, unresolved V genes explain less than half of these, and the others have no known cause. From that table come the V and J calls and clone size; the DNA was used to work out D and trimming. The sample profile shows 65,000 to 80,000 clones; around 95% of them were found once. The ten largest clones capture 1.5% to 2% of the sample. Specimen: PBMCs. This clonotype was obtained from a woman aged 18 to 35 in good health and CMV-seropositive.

The CDR3 in this case is CASSLTSGQALETQYF. In nucleotide form, the sequence is TGTGCCAGCAGCTTGACCTCGGGACAGGCATTAGAGACCCAGTACTTC. Here the chain combines TRBV11-2 and TRBJ2-5, and TRBD1 matches 8 of the central bases. CDR1 and CDR2, per the germline V gene, are SGHAT and FQNNGV. From the cysteine through the phenylalanine, the CDR3 covers 16 amino acids. Only the CDR3 part of the read is kept: 48 bases, read in frame from the first base. Trimming removed 3 bases from V and 4 bases from J; the gene matches leave 10 bases unexplained.